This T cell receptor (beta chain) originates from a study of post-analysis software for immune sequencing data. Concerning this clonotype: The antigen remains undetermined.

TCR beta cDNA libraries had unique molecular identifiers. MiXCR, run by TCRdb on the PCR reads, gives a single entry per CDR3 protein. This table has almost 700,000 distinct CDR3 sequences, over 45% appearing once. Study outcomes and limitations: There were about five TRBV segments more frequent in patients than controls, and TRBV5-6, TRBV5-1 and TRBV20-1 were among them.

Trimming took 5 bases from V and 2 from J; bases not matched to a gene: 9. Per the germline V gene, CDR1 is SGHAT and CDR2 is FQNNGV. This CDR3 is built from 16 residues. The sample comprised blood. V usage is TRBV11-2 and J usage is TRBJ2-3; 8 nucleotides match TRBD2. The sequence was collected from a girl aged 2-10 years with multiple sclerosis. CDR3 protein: CASSPRTSLFTDTQYF. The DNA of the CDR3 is TGTGCCAGCAGCCCGCGGACTAGCTTGTTCACAGATACGCAGTATTTT.